These 32 T cell receptor beta chains were sequenced from one sample in a study of CD8 T cells in ankylosing spondylitis. Notes on the study in general: Apparently characteristic of ankylosing spondylitis blood was a TCR beta motif (roughly 8 highly homologous variants).

A single record per CDR3 protein comes from TCRdb applying MiXCR to the 5' RACE reads. There are about 500,000 distinct CDR3 sequences in the sample; approximately 5.3% occur only once, and roughly 3.3% lies in the top ten. For these receptors, no antigen is known. Sample: blood, either unsorted or a sorted T cell fraction (not recorded which). Source of these receptors: a male donor with ankylosing spondylitis.

The chain combines TRBV7-9 with TRBJ1-2, with TRBD1 identical over 7 bases. Trimming at V came to 4 bases and at J to 2 bases, leaving 7 bases not matched to a gene. From germline, CDR1 is SEHNR and CDR2 FQNEAQ (reference sequence). CDR3 length: 15 amino acids. The CDR3 here is CASSSNRGSNYGYTF. The CDR3 nucleotides are TGTGCCAGCAGCTCAAACAGGGGCTCGAACTATGGCTACACCTTC.

This clonotype showed up many times. The rearrangement uses TRBV5-1 and TRBJ2-7, with a tentative D call TRBD2 (6 bases). Trimming cost V 1 base and J 5 bases, with 10 bases left between them. CDR1 is SGHRS and CDR2 is YFSETQ in the germline V gene. The CDR3 contains 13 residues. CDR3 loop: CASSLPGRNEQYF. The CDR3 DNA sequence: TGCGCCAGCAGCTTGCCAGGGAGGAACGAGCAGTACTTC.

This clonotype occurred many times. The CDR3, as DNA: TGTGCCACCACATCCTCTGGGGCCAACGTCCTGACTTTC. Residues: CATTSSGANVLTF. This sequence joins TRBV18 and TRBJ2-6; D gene unclear. V gave up 10 bases and J gave up 0 bases, with 7 bases separating them. CDR1 KGHSH and CDR2 LQKENI come from the germline V gene. The CDR3 has 13 residues.

This clonotype came up many times. The V call is TRBV7-6, the J call TRBJ2-7; a possible D gene is TRBD2 (5 bases). V lost 4 bases and J 6 bases, leaving 13 bases between the germline ends. The germline CDR1 and CDR2 sequences are SGHVS and FNYEAQ. This CDR3 spans 13 amino acids. The CDR3 loop reads CASSWTEVGEQYF. The CDR3, as DNA: TGTGCCAGCAGCTGGACTGAGGTTGGCGAGCAGTACTTC.

The sample holds many counts of this clonotype. The rearrangement uses TRBV10-3 and TRBJ2-3, with a possible D match to TRBD1 (6 bases). V lost 6 bases to trimming and J lost 0 bases, with 7 bases between them. The CDR3 covers 13 residues. Germline CDR1 reads ENHRY; CDR2 reads SYGVKD. DNA for the CDR3: TGTGCCATCAGGGGACACAGCACAGATACGCAGTATTTT. Protein sequence: CAIRGHSTDTQYF.

This clonotype was detected only once. The V and J genes are TRBV7-9 and TRBJ2-7; TRBD1 matches 7 bases. The ends lost 4 bases at V and 2 bases at J; junction bases unmatched: 5. The CDR3 extends over 14 amino acids. In germline, CDR1 is SEHNR, CDR2 FQNEAQ (reference sequence). The CDR3 DNA follows: TGTGCCAGCAGCTCGCCCACAGGGGCCTACGAGCAGTACTTC. Translated, it gives CASSSPTGAYEQYF.

In its sample, this clonotype was seen many times. The chain carries TRBV20-1 and TRBJ2-3; D remains unclear. The CDR3 totals 13 residues. Germline assignment: CDR1 DFQATT and CDR2 SNEGSKA (reference sequence). Trimming shortened V by 6 bases and J by 4 bases, and 14 bases separated the two germline ends. CDR3 in DNA: TGCAGTGCCTGGATGAATGGGGCAGATACGCAGTATTTT. Its translation is CSAWMNGADTQYF.

Many counts were recorded for this clonotype. The V call is TRBV6-2 or TRBV6-3, the J call TRBJ2-5; 8 bases match TRBD2. Germline assignment: CDR1 MNHEY and CDR2 SVGEGT. The CDR3 length is 17 residues. Germline trimming cut 2 bases from V and 1 base from J; bases unmatched to any gene: 9. CDR3 nucleotide sequence: TGTGCCAGCAGTTACGAGCGGGAGAGGAGGGTCCAAGAGACCCAGTACTTC. Protein product: CASSYERERRVQETQYF.

The rearrangement joins TRBV21-1 to TRBJ2-2; the table's D call of TRBD1 was not tested on the DNA. TRBV21-1 is a documented pseudogene. This CDR3 spans 15 amino acids. CDR3 nucleotides: TGTGCCAGCAGCGCCCTGATGGGGGGCACCGGGGAGCTGTTTTTT. Its translation is CASSALMGGTGELFF.

A few counts support this clonotype. The rearrangement links TRBV12-3 or TRBV12-4 to TRBJ2-2, with no clear D. The V end was cut by 3 bases, the J end by 5 bases, with 13 bases between. The CDR3 contains 15 residues. CDR3 nucleotides: TGTGCCAGCAGTTTTGCACAGACCTTAACCGGGGAGCTGTTTTTT. This sequence encodes CASSFAQTLTGELFF.

To note about this clonotype: This may come from a read error, since a much larger clone is one base off. The chain is built from TRBV4-3 and TRBJ2-5; D is unclear. This CDR3 spans 13 amino acids. CDR1 LGHNA and CDR2 YSLEER come from the germline V gene. In DNA form, the CDR3 reads TGCGCCACCAGCCAAGTTGGCAGAGAGACCCAGTACTTC. Translating it yields CATSQVGRETQYF.

This clonotype was observed at least ten times. V is TRBV24-1 and J is TRBJ2-5; D perhaps matches TRBD2 (5 bases). The CDR3 spans 14 residues. V lost 1 base, J lost 5 bases, and 10 bases lay in between. Germline CDR1 reads KGHDR; CDR2 reads SFDVKD. Here the CDR3 reads CATSDFLTGETQYF. The CDR3 DNA reads as TGTGCCACCAGTGATTTCCTGACGGGGGAGACCCAGTACTTC.

This clonotype came up many times. The rearrangement joins TRBV7-2 to TRBJ1-1; no clear D gene. V lost 1 base and J lost 1, with 7 bases in between. Germline-derived CDR1 and CDR2 are SGHTA and FQGNSA. The CDR3 runs 14 residues. The CDR3 nucleotides read TGTGCCAGCAGCTTAGATCGCTGGAACACTGAAGCTTTCTTT. Protein: CASSLDRWNTEAFF.

This clonotype was observed many times. The chain uses TRBV5-1 and TRBJ2-7; 7 bases are a match to TRBD1. This CDR3 has 17 amino acids. J gave up 3 bases and V 4 bases, and 16 bases lay outside the gene matches. Per the germline V gene, CDR1 is SGHRS and CDR2 is YFSETQ. The CDR3 protein is CASSGNPGQIGRYEQYF. The DNA of the CDR3 is TGCGCCAGCAGCGGTAATCCGGGACAGATAGGTCGCTACGAGCAGTACTTC.

This clonotype was recorded many times. The V and J genes are TRBV6-1 and TRBJ2-7, with 8 bases that match TRBD1. V shed 3 bases and J 1 base; nucleotides not matched to a gene: 8. The CDR3 has 16 residues. Germline V gene sequence: CDR1 MNHNS, CDR2 SASEGT. Written as DNA, the CDR3 is TGTGCCAGCAGTGAGAAACCGGGACAGGCTTCCTACGAGCAGTACTTC. Residues: CASSEKPGQASYEQYF.

This clonotype has just a few counts. V is TRBV18 and J is TRBJ2-5, with D possibly matching TRBD1 (5 bases). This CDR3 spans 14 amino acids. Looked up from germline, CDR1 is KGHSH and CDR2 is LQKENI. The V gene lost 3 bases and the J gene lost 5 bases, with 13 bases spanning the gap. CDR3 bases: TGTGCCAGCTCACCCCAGGGAAGGCGGGAGACCCAGTACTTC. Residues: CASSPQGRRETQYF.

This clonotype has ten or more counts. The chain combines TRBV27 with TRBJ2-7; 9 bases fit TRBD2. The length of the CDR3 is 16 residues. Per the germline V gene, CDR1 is MNHEY and CDR2 is SMNVEV (reference sequence). With V trimmed by 5 bases and J by 2 bases, 10 bases remained unmatched. The CDR3 here is CASSPQASGITYEQYF. CDR3 DNA: TGTGCCAGCAGTCCCCAGGCTAGCGGGATAACCTACGAGCAGTACTTC.

The CDR3 DNA reads as TGTGCCAGCACCTGGGGCCTTAACACTGAAGCTTTCTTT. Translation gives CASTWGLNTEAFF. This sequence joins TRBV12-3 or TRBV12-4 and TRBJ1-1; perhaps TRBD1 as D (5 bases). The CDR3 has 13 residues. V lost 7 bases and J lost 2, with 11 bases in between.

This clonotype was found many times. The chain links TRBV7-6 to TRBJ2-3; D is unresolved. The length of the CDR3 is 15 residues. CDR1 SGHVS and CDR2 FNYEAQ come from the germline V gene. V lost 2 bases to trimming and J lost 4 bases, with 13 bases between them. CDR3 protein: CASSLWMSRADTQYF. CDR3 nucleotides: TGTGCCAGCAGCTTATGGATGAGCCGGGCAGATACGCAGTATTTT. Based on the CDR3 plus reference TRBV7-6 and TRBJ2-3, the full variable domain is GAGVSQSPRYKVTKRGQDVALRCDPISGHVSLYWYRQALGQGPEFLTYFNYEAQQDKSGLPNDRFSAERPEGSISTLTIQRTEQRDSAMYRCASSLWMSRADTQYFGPGTRLTVL.

This clonotype was counted a few times. V is TRBV15 and J is TRBJ2-1; 11 nucleotides align to TRBD2. Germline trimming cut 1 base from V and 9 bases from J; bases unmatched to any gene: 5. This CDR3 has 15 amino acids. Germline CDR1 reads LNHNV; CDR2 reads YYDKDF (reference sequence). CDR3 loop: CATSRVAGGRGEQFF. CDR3 nucleotide sequence: TGTGCCACCAGCAGAGTAGCGGGAGGGCGGGGTGAGCAGTTCTTC.

This clonotype has a handful of counts. The rearrangement links TRBV7-2 to TRBJ2-2, with D uncertain. CDR3 length: 12 residues. Germline assignment: CDR1 SGHTA and CDR2 FQGNSA. The V end lost 0 bases, the J end lost 8 bases, and 4 bases lay between the germline ends. The CDR3 spells CASSLAWGELFF. DNA for the CDR3: TGTGCCAGCAGCTTAGCCTGGGGGGAGCTGTTTTTT.

This clonotype was observed many times. The chain combines TRBV29-1 with TRBJ1-1, with D hard to call. Trimming left V 5 bases short and J 0 bases short, with 7 bases between. The CDR3 runs to 12 residues. The germline V gene has CDR1 SQVTM and CDR2 ANQGSEA. The CDR3 reads CSVRRMNTEAFF. The CDR3 bases are TGCAGCGTTCGAAGGATGAACACTGAAGCTTTCTTT.

This clonotype came up many times. The rearrangement joins TRBV10-3 to TRBJ2-2; D remains unclear. Germline V gene sequence: CDR1 ENHRY, CDR2 SYGVKD. V lost 3 bases to trimming and J lost 3 bases, with 8 bases between them. The CDR3 runs to 14 residues. CDR3 sequence (DNA): TGTGCCATCAGTGACCAGTGGGACACCGGGGAGCTGTTTTTT. As protein: CAISDQWDTGELFF.

This clonotype was recorded many times. The CDR3 DNA follows: TGCAGTGCTAGTAGTCTAGCGCGCTACGAGCAGTACTTC. Its protein product is CSASSLARYEQYF. The chain joins TRBV20-1 to TRBJ2-7; TRBD2 might be the D (6 bases). This CDR3 comprises 13 residues. V lost 3 bases, J lost 3 bases, and 12 bases lay in between. The germline CDR1 and CDR2 sequences are DFQATT and SNEGSKA (reference sequence).

This clonotype came up many times. The V gene is TRBV6-2 or TRBV6-3, the J gene TRBJ1-1; D call uncertain. CDR1 is MNHEY, CDR2 SVGEGT, per germline. This CDR3 spans 14 amino acids. Deletions cut 1 base from V and 1 base from J, with 7 bases between. The chain's CDR3 is CASSYLFGNTEAFF. CDR3 bases: TGTGCCAGCAGTTACTTGTTTGGGAACACTGAAGCTTTCTTT.

In this sample, this clonotype turned up a few times. The V and J genes are TRBV10-3 and TRBJ2-1; 10 positions match TRBD2. The length of the CDR3 is 18 residues. V was pared by 6 bases and J by 4 bases, with 15 bases of the junction left unmatched. CDR1 and CDR2 from the germline V gene are ENHRY and SYGVKD. This CDR3 reads CAISVGASGSIRYNEQFF. The CDR3 DNA is TGTGCCATCAGCGTCGGGGCTAGCGGGAGTATAAGGTACAATGAGCAGTTCTTC.

In its sample, this clonotype was seen many times. This chain uses TRBV29-1 with TRBJ2-3; D gene unclear. Germline CDR1 and CDR2: SQVTM and ANQGSEA. The ends were cut back, 3 bases at V and 5 bases at J, with 12 bases in the middle. This CDR3 is built from 13 residues. The CDR3 bases are TGCAGCGTTGAGAACAGACCCGTAGATACGCAGTATTTT. Its protein product is CSVENRPVDTQYF.

The sample holds many counts of this clonotype. The chain carries TRBV4-2 and TRBJ2-1; D uncertain. CDR1 is LGHNA and CDR2 is YNFKEQ in the germline V gene. The CDR3 consists of 16 residues. V was pared by 0 bases and J by 3 bases, with 12 bases between. The CDR3 loop reads CASSQDRGTVYNEQFF. CDR3 DNA sequence: TGTGCCAGCAGCCAAGATAGAGGAACCGTCTACAATGAGCAGTTCTTC.

V usage is TRBV28 and J usage is TRBJ1-3; the D gene is possibly TRBD1 (5 bases). The V and J ends lost 3 bases and 8 bases respectively, with 20 bases between them. This CDR3 comprises 16 residues. In germline, CDR1 is MDHEN, CDR2 SYDVKM. CDR3 in amino acids: CASSFPIQGSLDTIYF. The CDR3 DNA sequence: TGTGCCAGCAGTTTCCCCATCCAGGGTAGTCTCGACACCATATATTTT.

This clonotype was found many times. This rearrangement joins TRBV10-3 to TRBJ2-5, with 8 positions matching TRBD1. Germline V lookup: CDR1 ENHRY, CDR2 SYGVKD. Trimming removed 3 bases from V and 4 bases from J; junction bases left unmatched: 7. CDR3 length equals 15 residues. In DNA, the CDR3 is TGTGCCATCAGTGACCCGGACAGGGTAGGAGAGACCCAGTACTTC. Translation gives CAISDPDRVGETQYF.

The chain links TRBV6-2 or TRBV6-3 to TRBJ2-4; D may be TRBD2 (5 bases). Germline V gene sequence: CDR1 MNHEY, CDR2 SVGEGT. This CDR3 contains 17 residues. The V end was cut by 5 bases, the J end by 0 bases, with 17 bases between. In DNA form, the CDR3 reads TGTGCCAGCAGTCCCTCGAGGCTAGCTGAAGCCAAAAACATTCAGTACTTC. This encodes CASSPSRLAEAKNIQYF.

The chain employs TRBV5-1 and TRBJ2-3; 7 positions agree with TRBD1. Germline trimming cut 3 bases from V and 1 base from J; bases unmatched to any gene: 5. The CDR3 is 15 amino acids. Germline CDR1 reads SGHRS; CDR2 reads YFSETQ. The CDR3 reads CASSYAGTGTDTQYF. The CDR3 DNA is TGCGCCAGCAGCTATGCCGGGACAGGCACAGATACGCAGTATTTT.